This T cell receptor beta chain was recorded in a study of cytomegalovirus exposure and HLA in healthy donors. A multiplex PCR was run with 60 Vbeta primers and 13 Jbeta primers. Sequencing used immunoSEQ multiplex PCR; TCRdb keeps in-frame clones, though not all of them. The data show more than 95,000 clones, with roughly 85% seen just once and 20% held by the top ten. Regarding this clone: Antigen specificity is unknown.

Points from the study as a whole: In vitro work confirmed that a few CMV-associated chains recognize CMV antigens. Common viral pathogens were later found to be apparently linked to several of the most significant clusters. The study designated 150 or so TCR beta chains cytomegalovirus-associated. Most subjects had HLA-A and HLA-B alleles reportedly predicted accurately by TCR beta sequences.

The TCR comes from a man between 18 and 35 years old in good health and CMV-seropositive. The specimen sequenced was PBMCs.

For the CDR3, the DNA is TGTGCTAGTGGTTCTGACCCCCAGAAGGTTAGCGGGGGGCCTCGGATAAATTACGAGCAGTACTTC. It specifies CASGSDPQKVSGGPRINYEQYF. The J gene is TRBJ2-7, the V gene TRBV12-5; 10 positions agree with TRBD2. Germline-derived CDR1 and CDR2 are LGHNT and FRNRAP. The CDR3 loop spans 22 amino acids. V was clipped by 4 bases and J by 4 bases; unmatched bases: 28. Full variable domain (outside the CDR3, taken from reference TRBV12-5 and TRBJ2-7): DARVTQTPRHKVTEMGQEVTMRCQPILGHNTVFWYRQTMMQGLELLAYFRNRAPLDDSGMPKDRFSAEMPDATLATLKIQPSEPRDSAVYFCASGSDPQKVSGGPRINYEQYFGPGTRLTVT.